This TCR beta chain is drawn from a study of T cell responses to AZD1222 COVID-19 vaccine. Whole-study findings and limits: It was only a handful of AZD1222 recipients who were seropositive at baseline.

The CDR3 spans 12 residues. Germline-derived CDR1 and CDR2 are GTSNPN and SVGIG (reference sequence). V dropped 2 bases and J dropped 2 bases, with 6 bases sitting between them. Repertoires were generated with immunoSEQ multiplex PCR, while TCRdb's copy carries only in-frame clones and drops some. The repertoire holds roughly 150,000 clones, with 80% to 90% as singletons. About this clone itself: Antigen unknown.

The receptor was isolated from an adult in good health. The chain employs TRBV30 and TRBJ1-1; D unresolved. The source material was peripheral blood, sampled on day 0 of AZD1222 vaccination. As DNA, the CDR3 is TGTGCCTGGAGTAGGCCAAACACTGAAGCTTTCTTT. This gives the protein CAWSRPNTEAFF. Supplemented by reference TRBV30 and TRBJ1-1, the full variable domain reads SQTIHQWPATLVQPVGSPLSLECTVEGTSNPNLYWYRQAAGRGLQLLFYSVGIGQISSEVPQNLSASRPQDRQFILSSKKLLLSDSGFYLCAWSRPNTEAFFGQGTRLTVV.